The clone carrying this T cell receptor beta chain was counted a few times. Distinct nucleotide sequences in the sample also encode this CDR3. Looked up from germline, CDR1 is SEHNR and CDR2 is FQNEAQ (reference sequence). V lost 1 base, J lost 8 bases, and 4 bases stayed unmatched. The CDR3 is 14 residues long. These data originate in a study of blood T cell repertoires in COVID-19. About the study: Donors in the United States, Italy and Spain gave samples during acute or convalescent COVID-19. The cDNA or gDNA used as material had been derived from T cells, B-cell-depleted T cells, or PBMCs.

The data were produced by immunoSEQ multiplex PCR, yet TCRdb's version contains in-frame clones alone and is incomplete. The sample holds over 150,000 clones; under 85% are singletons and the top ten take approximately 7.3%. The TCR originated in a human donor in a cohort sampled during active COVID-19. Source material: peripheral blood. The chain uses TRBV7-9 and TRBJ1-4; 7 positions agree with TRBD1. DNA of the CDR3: TGTGCCAGCAGCTTAGGACAGGGAGGCGAAAAACTGTTTTTT. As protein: CASSLGQGGEKLFF.